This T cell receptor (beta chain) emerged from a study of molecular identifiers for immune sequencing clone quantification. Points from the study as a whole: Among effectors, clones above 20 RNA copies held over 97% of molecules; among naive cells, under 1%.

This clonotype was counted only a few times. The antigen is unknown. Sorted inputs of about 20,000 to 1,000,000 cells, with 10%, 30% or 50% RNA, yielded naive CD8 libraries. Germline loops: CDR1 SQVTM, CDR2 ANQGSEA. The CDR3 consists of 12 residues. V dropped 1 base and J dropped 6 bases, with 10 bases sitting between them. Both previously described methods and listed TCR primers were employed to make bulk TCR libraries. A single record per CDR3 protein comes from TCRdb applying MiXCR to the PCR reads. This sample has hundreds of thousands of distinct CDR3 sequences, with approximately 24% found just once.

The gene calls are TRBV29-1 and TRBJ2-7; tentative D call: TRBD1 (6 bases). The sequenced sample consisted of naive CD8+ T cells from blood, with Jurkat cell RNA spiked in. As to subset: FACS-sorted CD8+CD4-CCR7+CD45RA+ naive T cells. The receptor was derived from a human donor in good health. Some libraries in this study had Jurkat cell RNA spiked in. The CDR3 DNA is TGCAGCGTTGAAGTAGTAGGGGGCGAGCAGTACTTC. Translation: CSVEVVGGEQYF.